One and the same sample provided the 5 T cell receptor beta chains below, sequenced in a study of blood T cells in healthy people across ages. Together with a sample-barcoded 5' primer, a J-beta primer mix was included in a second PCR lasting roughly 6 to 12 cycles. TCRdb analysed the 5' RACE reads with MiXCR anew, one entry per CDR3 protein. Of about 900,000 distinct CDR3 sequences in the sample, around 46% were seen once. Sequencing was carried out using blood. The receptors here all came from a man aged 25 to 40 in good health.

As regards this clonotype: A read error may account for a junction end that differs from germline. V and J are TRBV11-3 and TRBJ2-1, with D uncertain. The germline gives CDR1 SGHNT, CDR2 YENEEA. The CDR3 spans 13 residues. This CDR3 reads CASSPSHDNGQFF. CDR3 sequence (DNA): TGTGCCAGCAGCCCGTCCCATGACAATGGGCAGTTCTTC.

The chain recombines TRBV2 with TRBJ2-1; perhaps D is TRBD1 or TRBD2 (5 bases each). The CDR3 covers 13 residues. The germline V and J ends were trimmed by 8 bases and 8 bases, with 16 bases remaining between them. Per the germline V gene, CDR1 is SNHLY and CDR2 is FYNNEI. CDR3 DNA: TGTGCCAGCGCATTAGTTCTGGGACATGAGCAGTTCTTC. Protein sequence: CASALVLGHEQFF.

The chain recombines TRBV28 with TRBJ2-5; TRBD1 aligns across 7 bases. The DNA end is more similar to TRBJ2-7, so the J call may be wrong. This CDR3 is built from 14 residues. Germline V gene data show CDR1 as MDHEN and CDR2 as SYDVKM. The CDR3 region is CASSAYSQGYEQYF. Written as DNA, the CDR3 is TGTGCCAGCAGTGCATACTCACAGGGGTACGAGCAGTACTTC.

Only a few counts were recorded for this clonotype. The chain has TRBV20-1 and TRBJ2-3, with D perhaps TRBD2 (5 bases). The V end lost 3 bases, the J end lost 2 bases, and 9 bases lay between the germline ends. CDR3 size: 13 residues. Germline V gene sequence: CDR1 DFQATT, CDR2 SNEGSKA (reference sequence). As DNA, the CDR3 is TGCAGTGCTAGGGCGGGTACCACAGATACGCAGTATTTT. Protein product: CSARAGTTDTQYF.

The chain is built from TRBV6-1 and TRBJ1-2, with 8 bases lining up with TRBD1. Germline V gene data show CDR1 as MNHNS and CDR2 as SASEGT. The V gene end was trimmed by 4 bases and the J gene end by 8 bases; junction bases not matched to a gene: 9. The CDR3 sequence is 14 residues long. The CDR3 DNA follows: TGTGCCAGCAGTGCCGTGGACAGGGCCGGGGGCTACACCTTC. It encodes CASSAVDRAGGYTF.